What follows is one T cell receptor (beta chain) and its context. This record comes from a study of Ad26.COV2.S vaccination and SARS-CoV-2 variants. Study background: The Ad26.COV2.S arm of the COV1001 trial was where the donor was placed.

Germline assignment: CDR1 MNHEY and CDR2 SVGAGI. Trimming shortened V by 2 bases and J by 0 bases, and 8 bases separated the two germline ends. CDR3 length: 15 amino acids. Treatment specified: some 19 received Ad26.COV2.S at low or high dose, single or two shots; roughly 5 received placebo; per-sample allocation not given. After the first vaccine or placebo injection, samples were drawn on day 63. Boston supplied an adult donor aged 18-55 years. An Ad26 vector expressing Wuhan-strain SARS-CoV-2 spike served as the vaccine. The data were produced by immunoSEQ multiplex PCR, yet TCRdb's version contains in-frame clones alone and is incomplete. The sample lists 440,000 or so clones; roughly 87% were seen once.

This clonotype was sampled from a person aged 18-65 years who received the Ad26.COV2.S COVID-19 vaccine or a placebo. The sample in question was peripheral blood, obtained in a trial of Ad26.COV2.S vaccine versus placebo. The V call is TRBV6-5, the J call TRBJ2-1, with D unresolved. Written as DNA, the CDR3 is TGTGCCAGCAGTTACGTCCGGAGCTCCTACAATGAGCAGTTCTTC. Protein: CASSYVRSSYNEQFF.